The TCR beta chain described here comes from a study of T cell clonality in common variable immunodeficiency. Repertoires were generated with immunoSEQ multiplex PCR, while TCRdb's copy carries only in-frame clones and drops some. The sample contains roughly 32,000 clones, none of them singletons. This clone was seen repeatedly, ten times or more. No antigen is known for it. The read is 3 residues too short to cover the CDR3 end, so that end is filled in from the germline J gene. Points from the study as a whole: Fewer deletions and N-nucleotide insertions were reportedly seen in common variable immunodeficiency TCR beta sequences.

Per germline, CDR1 MNHEY and CDR2 SMNVEV (reference sequence). This CDR3 has 14 residues. The V and J ends lost 3 bases and 4 bases respectively, with 9 bases between them. V and J are TRBV27 and TRBJ2-2; no definite D call. The receptor was derived from a human donor with common variable immunodeficiency. Sequencing was performed on peripheral blood mononuclear cells. The CDR3 reads CASSFSPGTGELFF. CDR3 bases read: TGTGCCAGCAGTTTTTCCCCAGGCACCGGGGAG.